One TCR beta chain is described in this entry. Its cognate antigen is unknown. There are 15 residues in the CDR3. Germline values: CDR1 MNHEY, CDR2 SVGAGI. Trimming removed 2 bases at V and 1 base at J, with 11 bases between. Measured with immunoSEQ multiplex PCR; TCRdb has only the in-frame clones, and not every one. The sample lists roughly 90,000 clones, about nine tenths occurring once. The source of the sample is a study of OX40 agonist ivuxolimab in advanced cancers. Findings of the study overall: CD4+ T cells averaged fewer expanded clones than CD8+ T cells. Antigen specificity was not determined for the expanded peripheral T cells.

Autoimmune disease history or systemic immunosuppression led to patient exclusion. This sample comprised CD4+ or CD8+ T cells sorted from blood, obtained in a trial of the OX40 agonist ivuxolimab. The receptor's source is an adult with an advanced solid tumor such as melanoma, head and neck, liver or kidney cancer. The chain combines TRBV6-5 with TRBJ1-2; D perhaps matches TRBD1 (5 bases). This CDR3 is CASSYPPGDNYGYTF. The CDR3 coding sequence is TGTGCCAGCAGTTACCCCCCGGGGGATAACTATGGCTACACCTTC.